Listed here are 20 T cell receptor beta chains from one sample, sequenced in a study of CD8 T cell repertoires and HIV-1 epitope variants. The protocol was immunoSEQ multiplex PCR, while the TCRdb copy is restricted to in-frame clones and leaves out a portion. The sample consists of over 90,000 clones, around 75% of them appearing once. The material sequenced was uncultured baseline CD8+ T cells from peripheral blood mononuclear cells (PBMCs). These TCRs come from a male donor with HIV.

The chain recombines TRBV7-2 with TRBJ2-3; 8 bases are shared with TRBD2. Germline CDR1 reads SGHTA; CDR2 reads FQGNSA. The CDR3 sequence is 16 residues long. V gave up 1 base and J gave up 1 base; unmatched junction bases: 4. The CDR3 loop is CASSLEIGGGTDTQYF. The DNA of the CDR3 is TGTGCCAGCAGCTTAGAAATCGGGGGGGGCACAGATACGCAGTATTTT.

The CDR3 sequence: CASSVLAGSHEQFF. The CDR3 nucleotides read TGTGCCAGCAGTGTCCTAGCGGGGTCTCATGAGCAGTTCTTC. V usage is TRBV6-4 and J usage is TRBJ2-1, with 9 positions matching TRBD2. Unmatched junction bases numbered 6, after V lost 4 bases and J lost 8 bases. CDR3 size: 14 residues. Germline CDR1 is MRHNA and CDR2 is SNTAGT.

This clone was observed a handful of times. The chain recombines TRBV2 with TRBJ2-7, with unresolved D. Germline V lookup: CDR1 SNHLY, CDR2 FYNNEI. The CDR3 contains 10 residues. Trimming took off 6 bases at V and 3 bases at J, with 3 bases between the two ends. The DNA for the CDR3 is TGTGCCAGCAGGGACTACGAGCAGTACTTC. This codes for CASRDYEQYF. The full variable domain, with the rest looked up from reference TRBV2 and TRBJ2-7, is EPEVTQTPSHQVTQMGQEVILRCVPISNHLYFYWYRQILGQKVEFLVSFYNNEISEKSEIFDDQFSVERPDGSNFTLKIRSTKLEDSAMYFCASRDYEQYFGPGTRLTVT.

This clone has more than one count but fewer than ten. The same CDR3 is also encoded by other DNA sequences in this sample. The chain recombines TRBV7-9 with TRBJ2-1, with D possibly matching TRBD2 (7 bases). V was shortened by 0 bases and J by 6 bases, with 12 bases between the two germline ends. The CDR3 covers 15 residues. The germline gives CDR1 SEHNR, CDR2 FQNEAQ (reference sequence). The DNA of the CDR3 is TGTGCCAGCAGCTTAGCGGGGGGGCCAGGCAATGAGCAGTTCTTC. Encoded protein: CASSLAGGPGNEQFF.

The chain employs TRBV2 and TRBJ1-4; maybe TRBD1 (5 bases). CDR3 length: 14 residues. CDR1 and CDR2 from the germline V gene are SNHLY and FYNNEI. Trimming stripped 4 bases from V and 4 bases from J, with 10 bases between. Here the CDR3 DNA reads TGTGCCAGCAGTGTGGGGCGGCTTAATGAAAAACTGTTTTTT. Amino acid sequence: CASSVGRLNEKLFF.

Only a few counts were recorded for this clone. The chain links TRBV6-5 to TRBJ2-2; no clear D. Germline lookup yields CDR1 MNHEY and CDR2 SVGAGI. V lost 7 bases to trimming and J lost 7 bases, with 10 bases between them. The CDR3 runs to 12 residues. The DNA for the CDR3 is TGTGCCAGCACACGGGTTGGCGGGGAGCTGTTTTTT. Translation: CASTRVGGELFF.

In its sample, this clone was seen a few times. A junction boundary mismatches the germline segment, possibly from a read error. The genes are TRBV7-9 and TRBJ1-2; tentative D call: TRBD1 (5 bases). The CDR3 length is 11 residues. Looked up from germline, CDR1 is SEHNR and CDR2 is FQNEAQ (reference sequence). The CDR3 loop is CASSQGRSILF. DNA for the CDR3: TGTGCCAGCAGCCAGGGTCGGAGTATCCTTTTC.

The chain joins TRBV6-6 to TRBJ2-7; tentatively, D is TRBD1 (6 bases). The V end was cut by 4 bases, the J end by 3 bases, with 10 bases between. Germline V lookup: CDR1 MNHNY, CDR2 SVGAGI (reference sequence). This CDR3 has 13 residues. This chain's CDR3 is CASSFQDSYEQYF. For the CDR3, the DNA is TGTGCCAGCAGTTTCCAGGACAGCTACGAGCAGTACTTC.

CDR3 region: CASTRQRANTIYF. DNA for the CDR3: TGTGCCAGTACCCGACAACGGGCCAACACCATATATTTT. The chain has TRBV19 and TRBJ1-3; no definite D call. The germline gives CDR1 LNHDA, CDR2 SQIVND (reference sequence). V lost 7 bases and J 7 bases, leaving 14 bases between the germline ends. This CDR3 has 13 amino acids.

The chain links TRBV19 to TRBJ1-1; unclear D gene. This CDR3 has 13 amino acids. The V gene lost 3 bases and the J gene lost 7 bases, with 12 bases spanning the gap. Per germline, CDR1 LNHDA and CDR2 SQIVND (reference sequence). The CDR3 loop is CASSILSSSEAFF. The CDR3 DNA is TGTGCCAGTAGTATCCTTTCTTCAAGTGAAGCTTTCTTT.

The CDR3, as DNA: TGTGCCAGCAGCTCTATAGCCAAAAACATTCAGTACTTC. Its protein is CASSSIAKNIQYF. The rearrangement links TRBV11-2 to TRBJ2-4; D uncertain. The CDR3 extends over 13 amino acids. CDR1 is SGHAT, CDR2 FQNNGV, per germline. Trimming removed 4 bases from V and 0 bases from J, with 4 bases in between.

This sequence joins TRBV6-1 and TRBJ2-7, with 11 bases identical to TRBD2. The V gene's germline CDR1 is MNHNS and CDR2 SASEGT. This CDR3 region has 14 residues. Trimming took 8 bases from V and 0 from J; bases not matched to a gene: 3. DNA of the CDR3: TGTGCCAGCTCTAGCGGGAGGAACTCCTACGAGCAGTACTTC. This translates into CASSSGRNSYEQYF.

With regard to this clone: Other DNA sequences in the same sample also yield this CDR3. This chain uses TRBV9 with TRBJ2-5; perhaps TRBD1 as D (5 bases). Germline CDR1 is SGDLS and CDR2 is YYNGEE. V lost 4 bases to trimming and J lost 1 base, with 11 bases between them. The CDR3 loop spans 14 amino acids. The CDR3 bases are TGTGCCAGCAGCCCCCGTCAGGGCCAAGAGACCCAGTACTTC. Translation gives CASSPRQGQETQYF.

The V call is TRBV28, the J call TRBJ2-5, with TRBD2 identical over 14 bases. Unmatched junction bases numbered 6, after V lost 5 bases and J lost 7 bases. This CDR3 is 15 amino acids long. CDR1 MDHEN and CDR2 SYDVKM come from the germline V gene. The CDR3 is CASSPGTSGGSTQYF. The CDR3 DNA reads as TGTGCCAGCAGTCCCGGGACTAGCGGGGGCTCGACCCAGTACTTC.

The chain recombines TRBV2 with TRBJ2-7; D not certain. Deletions cut 4 bases from V and 3 bases from J, with 13 bases between. In germline, CDR1 is SNHLY, CDR2 FYNNEI. The length of the CDR3 is 14 residues. The CDR3 spells CASSAAGAFYEQYF. In DNA form, the CDR3 reads TGTGCCAGCAGTGCGGCAGGAGCGTTCTACGAGCAGTACTTC.

The chain couples TRBV11-1 to TRBJ1-2; perhaps TRBD1 as D (6 bases). Germline V CDR1 and CDR2: SGHAT, FQDESV (reference sequence). The CDR3 is made up of 14 amino acids. With 3 bases removed from V and 4 bases from J, the gap between germline ends came to 12 bases. In DNA, the CDR3 is TGTGCCAGCAGCTTGGACAGACAGGCCTATGGCTACACCTTC. Translating it yields CASSLDRQAYGYTF.

This chain connects TRBV6-5 to TRBJ2-7; 11 bases map to TRBD2. The CDR3 is 15 residues long. Unmatched junction bases numbered 7, after V lost 8 bases and J lost 1 base. Germline-derived CDR1 and CDR2 are MNHEY and SVGAGI. This CDR3 is CASGTLAGGSYEQYF. The CDR3 region has the DNA TGTGCCAGCGGCACTCTAGCGGGAGGTTCCTACGAGCAGTACTTC.

This chain connects TRBV28 to TRBJ2-4, with no clear D. The CDR3 is 16 residues long. Trimming cost V 5 bases and J 0 bases, with 14 bases left between them. The germline CDR1 and CDR2 sequences are MDHEN and SYDVKM. The CDR3 loop is CASSRAEVLAKNIQYF. The CDR3 region has the DNA TGTGCCAGCAGTCGGGCAGAGGTCCTAGCCAAAAACATTCAGTACTTC.

The chain recombines TRBV6-5 with TRBJ2-3; 8 bases are a match to TRBD2. The CDR3 is 14 residues long. Germline lookup yields CDR1 MNHEY and CDR2 SVGAGI. J was trimmed by 4 bases and V by 7 bases; bases with no gene match: 7. CDR3 DNA: TGTGCCAGCAAAAGGAGCGGGAGTTCAGATACGCAGTATTTT. Protein product: CASKRSGSSDTQYF.

The chain uses TRBV19 and TRBJ1-5, with 10 bases lining up with TRBD1. The CDR3 contains 17 residues. Unmatched junction bases numbered 5, after V lost 3 bases and J lost 0 bases. The germline V gene has CDR1 LNHDA and CDR2 SQIVND (reference sequence). As DNA, the CDR3 is TGTGCCAGTAGTATCGGGACAGGGGATGTTAGCAATCAGCCCCAGCATTTT. It yields the protein CASSIGTGDVSNQPQHF.